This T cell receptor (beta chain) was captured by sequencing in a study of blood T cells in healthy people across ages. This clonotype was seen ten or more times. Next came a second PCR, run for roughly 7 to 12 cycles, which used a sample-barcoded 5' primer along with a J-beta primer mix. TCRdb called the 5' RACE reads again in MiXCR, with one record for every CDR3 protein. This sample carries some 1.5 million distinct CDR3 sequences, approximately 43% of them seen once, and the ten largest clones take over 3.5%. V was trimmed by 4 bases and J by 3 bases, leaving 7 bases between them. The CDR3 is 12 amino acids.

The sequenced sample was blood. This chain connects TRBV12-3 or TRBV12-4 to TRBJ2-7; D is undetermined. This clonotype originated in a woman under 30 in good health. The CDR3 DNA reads TGTGCCAGCAGTTACGAGATCTACGAGCAGTACTTC. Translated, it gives CASSYEIYEQYF.